Following are 21 T cell receptor beta chains from one sample sequenced in a study of T cells after yellow fever vaccination. TCRdb recomputed calls from the 5' RACE reads with MiXCR, one row per CDR3 protein. The table shows some 260,000 distinct CDR3 sequences, with roughly 5.6% occurring only once. Material: CD4+ T cells sorted from PBMCs, obtained on the day of the yellow fever booster vaccination. Receptor source: a young man who received the YFV17D yellow fever vaccine.

This clonotype was counted many times. J is TRBJ2-2 and V is TRBV12-3 or TRBV12-4; 14 bases fit TRBD2. V was pared by 2 bases and J by 0 bases, with 5 bases of the junction left unmatched. This CDR3 comprises 19 residues. The DNA for the CDR3 is TGTGCCAGCAGTTTATCCGGGACTAGCGGGGGCGCGAACACCGGGGAGCTGTTTTTT. It is translated as CASSLSGTSGGANTGELFF.

This clonotype turned up a few times. This rearrangement joins TRBV20-1 to TRBJ1-5; D may be TRBD1 (6 bases). CDR1 is DFQATT, CDR2 SNEGSKA, per germline (reference sequence). CDR3 length: 14 amino acids. With 6 bases removed from V and 4 bases from J, the gap between germline ends came to 16 bases. CDR3 residues: CSAITGTLNQPQHF. CDR3 nucleotide sequence: TGCAGTGCCATAACCGGGACACTGAATCAGCCCCAGCATTTT.

In this sample, this clonotype turned up a few times. The V call is TRBV20-1, the J call TRBJ2-2; 11 positions agree with TRBD2. CDR3 length equals 17 residues. V trimming: 5 bases; J trimming: 0 bases; junction bases outside the gene matches: 8. Germline CDR1 and CDR2: DFQATT and SNEGSKA (reference sequence). Written as DNA, the CDR3 is TGCAGTGCTTCTCGACTAGCGGGGACCGCGAACACCGGGGAGCTGTTTTTT. This encodes CSASRLAGTANTGELFF.

This clonotype was counted ten times or more. The chain recombines TRBV15 with TRBJ1-2, with D unresolved. Between the trimmed V and J ends, which lost 0 bases and 8 bases, there was a span of 10 bases. The CDR3 runs to 13 residues. Looked up from germline, CDR1 is LNHNV and CDR2 is YYDKDF (reference sequence). CDR3 DNA sequence: TGTGCCACCAGCAGAGACAACTGGGAAGGCTACACCTTC. Translating gives CATSRDNWEGYTF.

The chain employs TRBV5-1 and TRBJ1-1; TRBD1 agrees at 11 bases. From germline, CDR1 is SGHRS and CDR2 YFSETQ. This CDR3 has 16 amino acids. V lost 0 bases and J lost 11; bases outside the gene matches: 12. The CDR3 coding sequence is TGCGCCAGCAGCTTGGGGACAGGGGGCAACATTTTAATGGCTTTCTTT. The encoded protein is CASSLGTGGNILMAFF.

This clonotype has only a few counts. V is TRBV12-3 or TRBV12-4 and J is TRBJ1-2; no reliable D call. Trimming pared 4 bases from V and 7 bases from J, leaving 19 bases between. This CDR3 spans 15 amino acids. Here the CDR3 reads CASSSLPATKGGYTF. The CDR3 nucleotides read TGTGCCAGCAGTTCCCTCCCCGCGACTAAGGGTGGCTACACCTTC.

This clonotype showed up just a few times. This rearrangement joins TRBV12-3 or TRBV12-4 to TRBJ1-1, with no clear D. The V gene lost 3 bases and the J gene lost 1 base, with 12 bases spanning the gap. The length of the CDR3 is 15 residues. The CDR3 sequence is CASSFWPDENTEAFF. The CDR3 coding sequence is TGTGCCAGCAGTTTTTGGCCAGACGAGAACACTGAAGCTTTCTTT.

The rearrangement joins TRBV5-6 to TRBJ2-3, with TRBD1 as a possible D gene (6 bases). This CDR3 is 15 amino acids long. Germline V gives CDR1 SGHDT, CDR2 YYEEEE. Trimming removed 0 bases at V and 2 bases at J, with 10 bases between. CDR3: CASSLAPGATDTQYF. The DNA of the CDR3 is TGTGCCAGCAGCTTGGCCCCAGGGGCCACAGATACGCAGTATTTT.

This clonotype was picked up many times. The genes are TRBV27 and TRBJ2-2; D not certain. Germline CDR1 is MNHEY and CDR2 is SMNVEV (reference sequence). V dropped 9 bases and J dropped 2 bases, with 13 bases sitting between them. The CDR3 has 14 amino acids. CDR3 residues: CASHGFGNTGELFF. CDR3 DNA: TGTGCCAGTCACGGTTTCGGAAACACCGGGGAGCTGTTTTTT.

CDR3 sequence reads: CASSQDPGSNEQYV. The CDR3 nucleotides read TGCGCCAGCAGCCAAGATCCGGGATCTAACGAGCAGTACGTC. The V gene is TRBV4-1, the J gene TRBJ2-7, with a weak D call TRBD2 (5 bases). The germline V and J ends were trimmed by 0 bases and 5 bases, with 11 bases remaining between them. CDR1 is MGHRA, CDR2 YSYEKL, per germline. This CDR3 is built from 14 residues.

This clonotype was recorded a few times. J is TRBJ1-1 and V is TRBV12-3 or TRBV12-4; D gene unclear. V was clipped by 1 base and J by 8 bases, with 11 bases between them. The CDR3 runs 13 residues. CDR3 sequence: CASSLEGVREAFF. CDR3 sequence (DNA): TGTGCCAGCAGTTTAGAAGGAGTCAGAGAAGCTTTCTTT.

This clonotype was seen more than once but under ten times. The gene calls are TRBV6-2 or TRBV6-3 and TRBJ1-4; perhaps TRBD1 as D (6 bases). The germline V gene encodes CDR1 MNHEY and CDR2 SVGEGT. The CDR3 length is 15 residues. V was pared by 5 bases and J by 8 bases, with 18 bases between. The CDR3 sequence is CASSHYREASEKLFF. The CDR3 nucleotides read TGTGCCAGCAGTCACTACAGGGAAGCTTCCGAAAAACTGTTTTTT.

Here the CDR3 DNA reads TGTGCCAGCAGCCTAGGGGTGTCAGGGGAGTCTGGCTACACCTTC. Amino acids: CASSLGVSGESGYTF. The chain links TRBV12-3 or TRBV12-4 to TRBJ1-2; weak D call: TRBD1 (6 bases). The CDR3 spans 15 residues. V lost 6 bases to trimming and J lost 7 bases, with 21 bases between them.

This clonotype was observed a few times. The chain employs TRBV28 and TRBJ1-1; 9 positions match TRBD1. Germline CDR1 and CDR2: MDHEN and SYDVKM. V was clipped by 5 bases and J by 5 bases; unmatched bases: 9. This CDR3 has 15 amino acids. The CDR3 protein is CASSTYRGRGTEAFF. In nucleotides, the CDR3 is TGTGCCAGCAGTACTTACAGGGGGCGCGGGACTGAAGCTTTCTTT.

This clonotype was picked up a small number of times. The chain recombines TRBV19 with TRBJ2-5; TRBD2 matches at 13 bases. Germline V gives CDR1 LNHDA, CDR2 SQIVND (reference sequence). CDR3 length equals 15 residues. V lost 8 bases to trimming and J lost 0 bases; unmatched junction nucleotides: 3. CDR3 DNA: TGTGCCAGTGGGACTAGCGGGGCGAACCAAGAGACCCAGTACTTC. It translates to CASGTSGANQETQYF.

This clonotype was picked up many times. J is TRBJ1-2 and V is TRBV5-1; possibly TRBD1 for D (5 bases). Trimming shortened V by 3 bases and J by 4 bases, and 16 bases separated the two germline ends. The CDR3 extends over 15 amino acids. Germline V gives CDR1 SGHRS, CDR2 YFSETQ. CDR3 sequence (DNA): TGCGCCAGCAGCTATTCAGGGAGGAAGGGCTATGGCTACACCTTC. Residues: CASSYSGRKGYGYTF.

The chain has TRBV4-2 and TRBJ1-1, with D hard to call. The CDR3 extends over 14 amino acids. Per the germline V gene, CDR1 is LGHNA and CDR2 is YNFKEQ. V was pared by 2 bases and J by 1 base, with 8 bases between. The CDR3 nucleotides are TGTGCCAGCAGCCAACTAGCTACGAACACTGAAGCTTTCTTT. Translating it yields CASSQLATNTEAFF.

In this sample, this clonotype turned up a few times. The chain recombines TRBV5-6 with TRBJ2-5; D is possibly TRBD2 (5 bases). In germline, CDR1 is SGHDT, CDR2 YYEEEE. The CDR3 is 14 amino acids. The germline V and J ends were trimmed by 0 bases and 6 bases, with 12 bases remaining between them. Written as DNA, the CDR3 is TGTGCCAGCAGCTTGGTTGGGGAGTCGCAGACCCAGTACTTC. It is translated as CASSLVGESQTQYF.

Many counts were recorded for this clonotype. CDR3 in amino acids: CASSQGEGRNQPQHF. Here the CDR3 DNA reads TGCGCCAGCAGCCAAGGCGAAGGGCGTAATCAGCCCCAGCATTTT. The rearrangement joins TRBV4-3 to TRBJ1-5; no clear D. Trimming stripped 1 base from V and 4 bases from J, with 11 bases between. The germline V gene encodes CDR1 LGHNA and CDR2 YSLEER. The CDR3 totals 15 residues.

The chain links TRBV19 to TRBJ1-1, with unresolved D. The CDR3 length is 11 residues. CDR1 is LNHDA, CDR2 SQIVND, per germline (reference sequence). With 8 bases removed from V and 8 bases from J, the gap between germline ends came to 12 bases. As DNA, the CDR3 is TGTGCCAGTGGTGGACGGCGGGAAGCTTTCTTT. This translates into CASGGRREAFF.

In its sample, this clonotype was seen a few times. This chain uses TRBV6-5 with TRBJ1-5, with D unclear. In germline, CDR1 is MNHEY, CDR2 SVGAGI. V gave up 5 bases and J gave up 7 bases, with 18 bases separating them. The CDR3 is 15 residues long. The CDR3 bases are TGTGCCAGCAGTCGCGATACCCTGGAGGCCCAGCCCCAGCATTTT. Residues: CASSRDTLEAQPQHF.